The 21 T cell receptor beta chains below come from one sample, sequenced in a study of chemoradiotherapy in HPV16-positive cancers. TCRdb keeps only in-frame clones here, not all; method: immunoSEQ multiplex PCR. The table includes tens of thousands of clones, about 88% detected once. The specimen comprised blood, sampled from a patient who underwent chemoradiotherapy. Receptors originate from a human donor with HPV-associated anogenital cancer.

The rearrangement links TRBV4-1 to TRBJ1-2, with TRBD1 matching over 9 bases. The CDR3 covers 18 residues. Germline V gives CDR1 MGHRA, CDR2 YSYEKL. The V segment lost 0 bases and the J segment 0 bases; nucleotides outside the gene matches: 8. The CDR3 DNA sequence: TGCGCCAGCAGCCAAGAAATCACCGGGACAGGGCCTAACTATGGCTACACCTTC. It encodes CASSQEITGTGPNYGYTF.

This clone has a single count. J is TRBJ2-2 and V is TRBV5-1; 11 nucleotides agree with TRBD2. The CDR3 contains 18 residues. The V gene end was trimmed by 7 bases and the J gene end by 5 bases; junction bases not matched to a gene: 16. The germline V gene has CDR1 SGHRS and CDR2 YFSETQ. Here the CDR3 DNA reads TGCGCCAGCCAGTCCGGACTAGCGGGTGTCGTGGGGACCGGGGAGCTGTTTTTT. This sequence encodes CASQSGLAGVVGTGELFF.

The CDR3, as DNA: TGTGCCTGGAGTGAGGATCAGGGTTATAATTCACCCCTCCACTTT. This codes for CAWSEDQGYNSPLHF. The rearrangement joins TRBV30 to TRBJ1-6, with D possibly TRBD1 on 5 matching bases. The CDR3 is 15 residues long. V lost 1 base, J lost 4 bases, and 11 bases lay in between. Germline V lookup: CDR1 GTSNPN, CDR2 SVGIG (reference sequence).

This rearrangement joins TRBV19 to TRBJ2-1; TRBD1 agrees at 10 bases. The CDR3 has 16 residues. Germline V CDR1 and CDR2: LNHDA, SQIVND (reference sequence). V lost 6 bases and J lost 6; bases outside the gene matches: 11. CDR3 coding DNA: TGTGCCAGTAGGTCCCGGGGGACAGGGGCGATCAATGAGCAGTTCTTC. It specifies CASRSRGTGAINEQFF.

This chain joins TRBV6-6 and TRBJ2-7; D is perhaps TRBD1 (6 bases). V dropped 5 bases and J dropped 6 bases, with 11 bases sitting between them. The CDR3 is made up of 12 amino acids. Germline CDR1 reads MNHNY; CDR2 reads SVGAGI (reference sequence). The DNA of the CDR3 is TGTGCCAGCAGTATCCCAGGGGCCGAGCAGTACTTC. It codes for CASSIPGAEQYF.

The chain links TRBV20-1 to TRBJ2-5; D possibly corresponds to TRBD2 (6 bases). Germline lookup yields CDR1 DFQATT and CDR2 SNEGSKA (reference sequence). The CDR3 length is 11 residues. The V end was cut by 5 bases, the J end by 8 bases, with 12 bases between. The CDR3 DNA is TGCAGTGCTCCTAGGAGGGATACCCAGTACTTC. Protein product: CSAPRRDTQYF.

This clone occurred a few times. This chain links TRBV19 with TRBJ2-1; D is undetermined. The germline gives CDR1 LNHDA, CDR2 SQIVND (reference sequence). This CDR3 contains 16 residues. Trimming removed 3 bases at V and 0 bases at J, with 12 bases between. CDR3: CASSIMGGSSYNEQFF. For the CDR3, the DNA is TGTGCCAGTAGTATTATGGGCGGCAGCTCCTACAATGAGCAGTTCTTC.

This clone was counted a single time. The chain couples TRBV6-1 to TRBJ1-5; D uncertain. V lost 8 bases and J lost 1, with 9 bases in between. CDR3 length: 13 amino acids. The V gene's germline CDR1 is MNHNS and CDR2 SASEGT. The CDR3 DNA follows: TGTGCCAGCGACCGAAGGAGCAATCAGCCCCAGCATTTT. Translation: CASDRRSNQPQHF.

This chain joins TRBV27 and TRBJ2-7, with 8 bases identical to TRBD1. Germline-derived CDR1 and CDR2 are MNHEY and SMNVEV (reference sequence). V was pared by 3 bases and J by 2 bases, with 9 bases of the junction left unmatched. This CDR3 has 16 residues. CDR3 in DNA: TGTGCCAGCAGTTTCCACCGGGACAGGACTGCCTACGAGCAGTACTTC. It is translated as CASSFHRDRTAYEQYF.

This chain joins TRBV14 and TRBJ2-7, with D unclear. CDR1 is SGHDN and CDR2 is FVKESK in the germline V gene. This CDR3 has 13 amino acids. V lost 1 base and J lost 0, with 4 bases in between. The DNA for the CDR3 is TGTGCCAGCAGCCAAGGAAACTCCTACGAGCAGTACTTC. It encodes CASSQGNSYEQYF.

The chain carries TRBV25-1 and TRBJ1-4; 12 bases map to TRBD1. Germline assignment: CDR1 MGHDK and CDR2 SYGVNS. J gave up 8 bases and V 2 bases, and 6 bases lay outside the gene matches. The CDR3 is 16 amino acids. The CDR3 nucleotides are TGTGCCAGCAGTGAAGGATCGGGGACAGGGGGCGAAAAACTGTTTTTT. Amino acids: CASSEGSGTGGEKLFF.

A single count supports this clone. The chain employs TRBV5-8 and TRBJ1-1; D is unresolved. The V end was cut by 1 base, the J end by 0 bases, with 7 bases between. CDR1 and CDR2 (germline): SGHTS, YDEGEE. The CDR3 length is 14 residues. The CDR3 coding sequence is TGTGCCAGCAGCTTGTACTCACTGAACACTGAAGCTTTCTTT. Translated, it gives CASSLYSLNTEAFF.

The chain's CDR3 is CAWSGTGSGANVLTF. In DNA, the CDR3 is TGTGCCTGGAGTGGAACAGGGTCCGGGGCCAACGTCCTGACTTTC. The chain uses TRBV30 and TRBJ2-6, with D possibly matching TRBD1 (6 bases). Germline CDR1 GTSNPN, CDR2 SVGIG (reference sequence). V was pared by 1 base and J by 4 bases, with 11 bases between. The CDR3 has 15 amino acids. Combining the CDR3 with reference TRBV30 and TRBJ2-6 gives the whole variable domain SQTIHQWPATLVQPVGSPLSLECTVEGTSNPNLYWYRQAAGRGLQLLFYSVGIGQISSEVPQNLSASRPQDRQFILSSKKLLLSDSGFYLCAWSGTGSGANVLTFGAGSRLTVL.

This clone is labeled as large. This chain uses TRBV4-3 with TRBJ2-6, with TRBD1 identical over 10 bases. The junction had 0 bases not matched to a gene; V was cut back by 4 bases and J by 0 bases. The CDR3 runs to 16 residues. From germline, CDR1 is LGHNA and CDR2 YSLEER. DNA of the CDR3: TGCGCCAGCAGCCGGACAGGGGGCTCTGGGGCCAACGTCCTGACTTTC. Translating gives CASSRTGGSGANVLTF.

The CDR3 spells CAISEQNANYGYTF. The CDR3 DNA reads as TGTGCCATCAGTGAACAGAACGCAAACTATGGCTACACCTTC. This chain uses TRBV10-3 with TRBJ1-2; D is unclear. Trimming took off 3 bases at V and 2 bases at J, with 10 bases between the two ends. The CDR3 runs to 14 residues. Looked up from germline, CDR1 is ENHRY and CDR2 is SYGVKD.

This chain uses TRBV4-1 with TRBJ2-2; 11 nucleotides align to TRBD2. Germline-derived CDR1 and CDR2 are MGHRA and YSYEKL. Germline trimming cut 3 bases from V and 4 bases from J; bases unmatched to any gene: 1. The CDR3 covers 15 residues. The CDR3 here is CASSHSGRATGELFF. In nucleotides, the CDR3 is TGCGCCAGCAGCCATAGCGGGAGGGCCACCGGGGAGCTGTTTTTT.

The chain carries TRBV7-9 and TRBJ2-1; 11 bases align to TRBD1. The CDR3 sequence is 15 residues long. Germline V gene lookup returns CDR1 SEHNR and CDR2 FQNEAQ (reference sequence). The ends lost 5 bases at V and 5 bases at J; junction bases unmatched: 5. CDR3 DNA: TGTGCCAGCAGCATGGGACAGGGGGTCCACAATGAGCAGTTCTTC. It translates to CASSMGQGVHNEQFF. Filled out from reference TRBV7-9 and TRBJ2-1, the complete variable domain reads DTGVSQNPRHKITKRGQNVTFRCDPISEHNRLYWYRQTLGQGPEFLTYFQNEAQLEKSRLLSDRFSAERPKGSFSTLEIQRTEQGDSAMYLCASSMGQGVHNEQFFGPGTRLTVL.

The genes are TRBV5-1 and TRBJ2-1; 10 bases are shared with TRBD2. This CDR3 has 16 amino acids. The junction had 8 bases not matched to a gene; V was cut back by 0 bases and J by 8 bases. Germline CDR1 SGHRS, CDR2 YFSETQ. CDR3 DNA sequence: TGCGCCAGCAGCTTGGATAAGCGGGGGGGCGAGGATGAGCAGTTCTTC. Encoded protein: CASSLDKRGGEDEQFF.

V usage is TRBV7-8 and J usage is TRBJ2-1; 12 bases are shared with TRBD2. V gave up 5 bases and J gave up 5 bases; unmatched junction bases: 4. This CDR3 is built from 15 residues. Germline V gives CDR1 SGHVS, CDR2 FQNEAQ. The CDR3 is CASSPGLAGNNEQFF. Written as DNA, the CDR3 is TGTGCCAGCAGCCCGGGACTAGCGGGTAACAATGAGCAGTTCTTC.

This clone came up once. This rearrangement joins TRBV6-5 to TRBJ1-6; D perhaps matches TRBD1 (5 bases). This CDR3 contains 14 residues. CDR1 and CDR2 from the germline V gene are MNHEY and SVGAGI. V was pared by 5 bases and J by 10 bases, with 15 bases between. The CDR3 bases are TGTGCCAGCAGTGGGAGACAGACTTTATCACCCCTCCACTTT. Translating gives CASSGRQTLSPLHF.

V and J are TRBV5-1 and TRBJ1-1; D ambiguous. V lost 0 bases and J 3 bases, leaving 9 bases between the germline ends. This CDR3 is built from 14 residues. From germline, CDR1 is SGHRS and CDR2 YFSETQ. The CDR3 DNA sequence: TGCGCCAGCAGCTTGGATTGGAGGGACACTGAAGCTTTCTTT. This sequence encodes CASSLDWRDTEAFF.